The rows below give T cell receptor beta chains drawn from one sample of a study of memory CD4+ T cells and cytomegalovirus serostatus. Measured with immunoSEQ multiplex PCR; TCRdb has only the in-frame clones, and not every one. The sample has tens of thousands of clones, over 65% seen once. The specimen sequenced was memory CD4+ T cells from blood. The receptors shown here come from an adult in good health and CMV-seronegative. CDR3s include the opening cysteine and the closing phenylalanine or tryptophan. D genes are given only for firm matches. Size values are once, few and many counts, or a class for expanded clones, and some rows have none.

CDR3 length	D gene	clone size	V gene	J gene	CDR3 protein	CDR3 DNA
18	-	-	TRBV11-3	TRBJ2-1	CASSLDSPNSGFYNEQFF	TGTGCCAGCAGCTTAGATAGCCCCAATTCAGGGTTTTACAATGAGCAGTTCTTC
15	-	few	TRBV15	TRBJ1-3	CATSRDVGSGNTIYF	TGTGCCACCAGCAGAGACGTCGGGTCTGGAAACACCATATATTTT
15	-	-	TRBV5-4	TRBJ2-3	CASSFGAQGGDTQYF	TGTGCCAGCAGCTTCGGGGCCCAAGGTGGAGATACGCAGTATTTT
16	-	-	TRBV7-3	TRBJ1-1	CASTLTPGVSVTEAFF	TGTGCCAGCACCTTAACCCCGGGCGTATCGGTCACTGAAGCTTTCTTT
17	TRBD1	-	TRBV5-6	TRBJ1-5	CASSRAGTARGNQPQHF	TGTGCCAGCAGCCGAGCGGGGACAGCGAGGGGCAATCAGCCCCAGCATTTT
14	-	-	TRBV18	TRBJ1-2	CASSPRGDGYGYTF	TGTGCCAGCTCACCACGAGGGGATGGCTATGGCTACACCTTC
15	TRBD1	-	TRBV15	TRBJ1-1	CATSRGGQGNTEAFF	TGTGCCACCAGCAGAGGAGGACAGGGGAACACTGAAGCTTTCTTT
15	-	-	TRBV9	TRBJ1-2	CASSQGQKANYGYTF	TGTGCCAGCAGCCAAGGACAGAAAGCTAACTATGGCTACACCTTC
17	TRBD1	-	TRBV7-9	TRBJ1-3	CASSRNGQEDTGNTIYF	TGTGCCAGCAGCCGAAACGGACAGGAGGATACTGGAAACACCATATATTTT
12	-	-	TRBV6-5	TRBJ2-3	CASSQNTDTQYF	TGTGCCAGCAGTCAAAATACAGATACGCAGTATTTT
13	-	-	TRBV7-2	TRBJ2-7	CASSLGLDYEQYF	TGTGCCAGCAGCTTAGGACTCGACTACGAGCAGTACTTC
12	-	-	TRBV27	TRBJ2-1	CASKTVYNEQFF	TGTGCCAGCAAGACAGTTTACAATGAGCAGTTCTTC
15	-	-	TRBV5-1	TRBJ1-2	CASSLGFSEGYGYTF	TGCGCCAGCAGCTTGGGCTTTTCCGAGGGCTATGGCTACACCTTC
14	TRBD1	-	TRBV5-1	TRBJ2-1	CASSPGQEYNEQFF	TGCGCCAGCAGCCCGGGACAGGAGTACAATGAGCAGTTCTTC
13	-	once	TRBV19	TRBJ1-5	CASAPDYYQPQHF	TGTGCCAGCGCCCCGGACTATTATCAGCCCCAGCATTTT
15	-	-	TRBV6-5	TRBJ1-6	CASSYRYGGHSPLHF	TGTGCCAGCAGTTACCGCTATGGGGGCCATTCACCCCTCCACTTT
16	TRBD2	-	TRBV9	TRBJ2-1	CASSKLAGGTYNEQFF	TGTGCCAGCAGCAAGTTAGCGGGGGGAACCTACAATGAGCAGTTCTTC
15	-	once	TRBV18	TRBJ1-1	CASSPEGSQNTEAFF	TGTGCCAGCTCACCAGAGGGCAGTCAAAACACTGAAGCTTTCTTT
12	-	few	TRBV11-2	TRBJ1-1	CASGGRITEAFF	TGTGCCAGTGGGGGGAGAATCACTGAAGCTTTCTTT
15	-	medium-sized	TRBV5-4	TRBJ2-5	CASSLFSQTQETQYF	TGTGCCAGCAGCTTATTTTCCCAGACCCAAGAGACCCAGTACTTC
15	TRBD1	-	TRBV6-1	TRBJ1-3	CASSFRQGLGNTIYF	TGTGCCAGCAGCTTTAGACAGGGTCTAGGAAACACCATATATTTT
12	TRBD1	-	TRBV7-8	TRBJ1-2	CASSRQGYGYTF	TGTGCCAGCAGTCGACAGGGCTATGGCTACACCTTC
18	-	-	TRBV12-5	TRBJ2-3	CASGLVRDGTHSTDTQYF	TGTGCTAGTGGTTTGGTACGCGACGGGACGCATAGCACAGATACGCAGTATTTT
15	TRBD1	-	TRBV7-9	TRBJ2-2	CASSLGQVRDGELFF	TGTGCCAGCAGCCTCGGACAGGTCAGAGACGGGGAGCTGTTTTTT
15	TRBD1	-	TRBV2	TRBJ1-3	CASSVGQGAGNTIYF	TGTGCCAGCAGTGTAGGACAGGGGGCTGGAAACACCATATATTTT
16	-	-	TRBV6-6	TRBJ1-5	CASSYGQGQDNQPQHF	TGTGCCAGCAGTTACGGGCAGGGTCAAGACAATCAGCCCCAGCATTTT
15	-	-	TRBV5-6	TRBJ2-1	CASTLRGPSYNEQFF	TGTGCCAGCACTCTGCGGGGCCCCTCCTACAATGAGCAGTTCTTC
16	TRBD2	-	TRBV5-1	TRBJ2-1	CASSLFSGSSYNEQFF	TGCGCCAGCAGCTTGTTCAGCGGGAGCTCCTACAATGAGCAGTTCTTC
15	-	-	TRBV7-8	TRBJ2-7	CASSLRPGADYEQYF	TGTGCCAGCAGCTTACGGCCGGGGGCGGACTACGAGCAGTACTTC
19	-	-	TRBV28	TRBJ2-7	CASSLADSPNTYRSYEQYF	TGTGCCAGCAGTTTAGCCGACAGCCCAAACACGTATAGGTCCTACGAGCAGTACTTC
13	TRBD1	-	TRBV10-3	TRBJ2-5	CAIRDSVQETQYF	TGTGCCATCCGGGACAGTGTACAAGAGACCCAGTACTTC
15	TRBD1	-	TRBV18	TRBJ2-7	CASSPSGTGGYEQYF	TGTGCCAGCTCACCATCAGGCACAGGGGGTTACGAGCAGTACTTC
14	-	-	TRBV6-5	TRBJ2-3	CASSQDRGTDTQYF	TGTGCCAGCAGCCAGGACCGAGGCACAGATACGCAGTATTTT
15	-	-	TRBV7-3	TRBJ1-2	CASRQTSGGEGGYTF	TGTGCCAGCAGACAGACATCCGGGGGTGAAGGTGGCTACACCTTC
14	TRBD1	-	TRBV7-8	TRBJ2-7	CASSPRGQPYEQYF	TGTGCCAGCAGCCCAAGGGGGCAGCCCTACGAGCAGTACTTC
14	-	-	TRBV5-4	TRBJ2-1	CASSLEAVYNEQFF	TGTGCCAGCAGCCTTGAGGCGGTCTACAATGAGCAGTTCTTC
15	TRBD2	once	TRBV9	TRBJ2-2	CASSVSGGVTGELFF	TGTGCCAGCAGCGTTAGCGGGGGGGTTACCGGGGAGCTGTTTTTT
12	-	medium-sized	TRBV30	TRBJ1-5	CAWSVAAGPQHF	TGTGCCTGGAGTGTAGCAGCGGGGCCCCAGCATTTT
16	TRBD1	-	TRBV30	TRBJ2-7	CAWSAGDRGFSYEQYF	TGTGCCTGGAGTGCTGGAGACAGGGGATTTTCCTACGAGCAGTACTTC
13	-	-	TRBV7-3	TRBJ2-3	CASSSVVADTQYF	TGTGCCAGCAGCTCGGTCGTAGCAGATACGCAGTATTTT